The TCR beta chain described here comes from a study of human T cells and chemical hapten exposure. Study observations and caveats: Relative to controls, expanded TCRs formed significantly more large CDR3 similarity clusters.

About this clonotype itself: Its antigen is not identified.

TCRdb itself ran the RACE reads through MiXCR, one entry per CDR3 protein. The sample shows roughly 190,000 distinct CDR3 sequences, around 22% of them seen only once. This CDR3 is 17 amino acids long. V lost 6 bases and J lost 1; bases outside the gene matches: 15. CDR1 and CDR2 from the germline V gene are DFQATT and SNEGSKA (reference sequence). Time point denoted: patch test 1, 2 weeks after DPC sensitization. Treatment in this sample: therapeutic diphenylcyclopropenone sensitization with weekly scalp DPC. The sequence was collected from a woman between 50 and 59 years old with alopecia areata. Some clones in this sample may be carry-over from other donors' samples. This chain joins TRBV20-1 and TRBJ2-7, with TRBD2 matching over 10 bases. The source was whole blood, collected in connection with sensitization to the hapten diphenylcyclopropenone (DPC). CDR3 residues: CSAASPKWTSGSYEQYF. CDR3 coding DNA: TGCAGTGCCGCGTCCCCAAAATGGACTAGCGGATCCTACGAGCAGTACTTC.